This T cell receptor beta chain appears in the sequencing data of a study of CD8 T cells in ankylosing spondylitis. Study results and caveats: Characteristic of ankylosing spondylitis blood, it appeared, was a TCR beta motif comprising several highly homologous variants. Clones linked with disease were CD8+ and fairly uncommon in the peripheral blood. Disease-associated clones were reportedly significantly overrepresented in matched ankylosing spondylitis synovial fluid.

At least ten counts were recorded for this clonotype. Its antigen is currently unknown. By quantitative 5'-RACE with molecular barcodes, the TCR beta libraries were made. Each CDR3 protein is one row after TCRdb ran MiXCR on the 5' RACE reads. The data hold 45,000 to 60,000 distinct CDR3 sequences, with around 7.4% observed a single time. The germline V gene encodes CDR1 SGHAT and CDR2 FQNNGV. The V end was cut by 0 bases, the J end by 7 bases, with 15 bases between. This CDR3 spans 16 amino acids. This clonotype was sampled from a female donor with ankylosing spondylitis or in good health (not recorded which). Specimen: blood, either unsorted or a sorted T cell fraction (not recorded which). The V call is TRBV11-2, the J call TRBJ2-2, with D perhaps matching TRBD2 (7 bases). The CDR3 protein is CASSLDARGHIGELFF. The CDR3 nucleotides read TGTGCCAGCAGCTTAGATGCGCGGGGGCATATCGGGGAGCTGTTTTTT. The full variable domain, with the rest looked up from reference TRBV11-2 and TRBJ2-2, is EAGVAQSPRYKIIEKRQSVAFWCNPISGHATLYWYQQILGQGPKLLIQFQNNGVVDDSQLPKDRFSAERLKGVDSTLKIQPAKLEDSAVYLCASSLDARGHIGELFFGEGSRLTVL.